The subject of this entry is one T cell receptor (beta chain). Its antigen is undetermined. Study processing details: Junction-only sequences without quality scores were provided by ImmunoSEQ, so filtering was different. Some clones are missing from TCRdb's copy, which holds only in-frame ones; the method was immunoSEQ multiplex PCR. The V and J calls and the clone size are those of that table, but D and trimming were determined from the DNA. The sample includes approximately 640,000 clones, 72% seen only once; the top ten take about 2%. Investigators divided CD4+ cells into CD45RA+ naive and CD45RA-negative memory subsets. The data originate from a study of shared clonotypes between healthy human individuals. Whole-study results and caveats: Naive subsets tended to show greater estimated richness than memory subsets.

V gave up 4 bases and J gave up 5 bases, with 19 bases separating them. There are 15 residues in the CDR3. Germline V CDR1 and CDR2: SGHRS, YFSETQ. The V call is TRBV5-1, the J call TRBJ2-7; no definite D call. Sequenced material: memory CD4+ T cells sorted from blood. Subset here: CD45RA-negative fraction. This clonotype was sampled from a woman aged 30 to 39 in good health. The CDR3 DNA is TGCGCCAGCAGCCGCCGCCCCGAGGTCACCGACGAGCAGTACTTC. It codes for CASSRRPEVTDEQYF.